The text below deals with one T cell receptor beta chain. The entry originates in a study of tumor T cells in aggressive B-cell lymphoma. Trimming pared 5 bases from V and 9 bases from J, leaving 23 bases between. This CDR3 is 16 amino acids long. Germline values: CDR1 SGHVS, CDR2 FQNEAQ. Clones were read by immunoSEQ multiplex PCR, and TCRdb kept only the in-frame ones, dropping some. The table records some 1,500 clones, 80% to 95% of them present only once. The chain joins TRBV7-8 to TRBJ2-1; D possibly corresponds to TRBD2 (6 bases). The sample was tumor tissue. The TCR comes from an adult with diffuse large B cell lymphoma. Some clones in this sample may be carry-over from other donors' samples. CDR3 sequence: CASSPGPGLAFGEQFF. As DNA, the CDR3 is TGTGCCAGCAGCCCAGGTCCGGGACTGGCGTTCGGTGAGCAGTTCTTC.